Shown below are 10 T cell receptor beta chains from a single sample sequenced in a study of T cells in Graves' hyperthyroidism and ophthalmopathy. RNA transcripts gave rise to amplified TCR beta CDR3 regions. RT-PCR in the first round (using the HTBI primer set) targeted the TCR CDR3. TCRdb passed the multiplex PCR reads through MiXCR, listing each CDR3 protein once. The data contain about 400,000 distinct CDR3 sequences, more than 12% of them singletons. The source material was blood. Receptors originate from a woman in her thirties with Graves' hyperthyroidism.

The J gene is TRBJ2-7, the V gene TRBV18, with 10 bases lining up with TRBD2. The CDR3 has 15 residues. CDR1 is KGHSH and CDR2 is LQKENI in the germline V gene. J was trimmed by 4 bases and V by 3 bases; bases with no gene match: 6. CDR3 bases: TGTGCCAGCTCACCTCTAGCGGGAGCTTTTTACGAGCAGTACTTC. Protein: CASSPLAGAFYEQYF.

The J gene is TRBJ1-6, the V gene TRBV20-1, with D hard to call. Germline CDR1 DFQATT, CDR2 SNEGSKA (reference sequence). The CDR3 contains 13 residues. With 0 bases removed from V and 9 bases from J, the gap between germline ends came to 9 bases. CDR3 sequence (DNA): TGCAGTGCTAGAGATACAGCCGGTTCACCCCTCCACTTT. Amino acid sequence: CSARDTAGSPLHF.

The chain employs TRBV10-3 and TRBJ2-1; 7 nucleotides agree with TRBD2. The CDR3 is 15 residues long. The ends lost 4 bases at V and 5 bases at J; junction bases unmatched: 8. Germline CDR1 and CDR2: ENHRY and SYGVKD. As DNA, the CDR3 is TGTGCCATCAGTGTGGCGCGGGAGTCTAACAATGAGCAGTTCTTC. This gives the protein CAISVARESNNEQFF.

The sample holds one count of this clonotype. A much larger clone differs from this one at a single base, so this may be a read error. The V and J genes are TRBV3-1 and TRBJ2-7; D not resolved. The CDR3 is 12 amino acids. Germline CDR1 LGHDT, CDR2 YNNKEL (reference sequence). Here the CDR3 DNA reads TGTACCAGCAGCCAAGTAGAGTACGAGCAGTACTTC. Protein sequence: CTSSQVEYEQYF.

The sample holds many counts of this clonotype. The rearrangement uses TRBV28 and TRBJ2-1; 10 bases are a match to TRBD1. Germline CDR1 is MDHEN and CDR2 is SYDVKM. Trimming at V came to 3 bases and at J to 8 bases, leaving 4 bases not matched to a gene. CDR3 length: 14 amino acids. As DNA, the CDR3 is TGTGCCAGCAGTTTCTCGACAGGGGGCGATGAGCAGTTCTTC. Translation: CASSFSTGGDEQFF.

This clonotype was recorded at least ten times. The rearrangement uses TRBV7-9 and TRBJ2-3; no definite D call. Germline V gene sequence: CDR1 SEHNR, CDR2 FQNEAQ (reference sequence). Trimming removed 5 bases at V and 0 bases at J, with 6 bases between. The CDR3 length is 13 residues. The CDR3 DNA is TGTGCCAGCAGCCGTTTTAGCACAGATACGCAGTATTTT. It is translated as CASSRFSTDTQYF.

This clonotype has only a few counts. This chain uses TRBV6-1 with TRBJ2-2; TRBD2 might be the D (5 bases). CDR1 and CDR2 (germline): MNHNS, SASEGT. The CDR3 is 16 residues long. V was pared by 6 bases and J by 0 bases, with 14 bases between. CDR3 amino acids: CASSRDLGTNTGELFF. The CDR3 nucleotides are TGTGCCAGCAGCCGAGATCTCGGGACGAACACCGGGGAGCTGTTTTTT.

The chain carries TRBV6-1 and TRBJ1-4, with TRBD1 matching 9 bases. V was pared by 7 bases and J by 4 bases, with 4 bases of the junction left unmatched. Germline assignment: CDR1 MNHNS and CDR2 SASEGT. The CDR3 has 14 residues. The CDR3 here is CASTTGGFNEKLFF. DNA of the CDR3: TGTGCCAGCACCACAGGGGGCTTTAATGAAAAACTGTTTTTT.

The gene calls are TRBV5-1 and TRBJ2-5; the D is unclear. V was shortened by 0 bases and J by 3 bases, with 9 bases between the two germline ends. The CDR3 extends over 14 amino acids. CDR1 is SGHRS and CDR2 is YFSETQ in the germline V gene. CDR3 bases: TGCGCCAGCAGCTTGGGGGTACGGGAAGAGACCCAGTACTTC. Its translation: CASSLGVREETQYF.

V is TRBV6-5 and J is TRBJ2-5, with D uncertain. This CDR3 contains 15 residues. CDR1 and CDR2 (germline): MNHEY, SVGAGI. V gave up 4 bases and J gave up 4 bases, with 16 bases separating them. The CDR3 sequence: CASSFSGPPGETQYF. DNA of the CDR3: TGTGCCAGCAGTTTTTCGGGTCCTCCCGGAGAGACCCAGTACTTC.